The sequence of this T cell receptor beta chain was determined in a study of blood T cell repertoires in COVID-19. Only in-frame clones appear in the TCRdb table, and some are missing; sequencing was by immunoSEQ multiplex PCR. The repertoire holds approximately 260,000 clones, with 75% to 90% as singletons. The V gene's germline CDR1 is SNHLY and CDR2 FYNNEI. The CDR3 is 13 residues long. With V trimmed by 4 bases and J by 5 bases, 4 bases remained unmatched. The receptor's source is a woman aged 40 to 50 with acute or convalescent COVID-19. What was sequenced was peripheral blood. The V call is TRBV2, the J call TRBJ1-2, with TRBD1 identical over 7 bases. The CDR3 is CASSGTGWYGYTF. The DNA of the CDR3 is TGTGCCAGCAGTGGGACAGGATGGTATGGCTACACCTTC. Variable domain in full (rest from reference TRBV2 and TRBJ1-2): EPEVTQTPSHQVTQMGQEVILRCVPISNHLYFYWYRQILGQKVEFLVSFYNNEISEKSEIFDDQFSVERPDGSNFTLKIRSTKLEDSAMYFCASSGTGWYGYTFGSGTRLTVV.